Listed below are T cell receptor beta chains from one sample, sequenced in a study of blood T cell repertoires in COVID-19. Measured with immunoSEQ multiplex PCR; TCRdb has only the in-frame clones, and not every one. The sample comprises around 250,000 clones, around 85% of which are singletons, and over 1.5% rests with the top ten. The sample was PBMCs or T cells enriched from blood (not recorded which). The receptors originated from a woman aged 45-59 years who had recovered from COVID-19. Both conserved end residues are part of each CDR3. Each record gives: clone size, J gene, D gene, V gene, CDR3 DNA, CDR3 protein. D genes are given only for firm matches. Clone sizes are given selectively: once, few, many, or a class where the clone is expanded.

. | TRBJ2-1 | TRBD2 | TRBV19 | TGTGCCAGTAGACGGGAGGGGGAGCAGTTCTTC | CASRREGEQFF
. | TRBJ2-2 | TRBD1 | TRBV2 | TGTGCCAGCAGTTTTTCAGGGGGCACCGGGGAGCTGTTTTTT | CASSFSGGTGELFF
. | TRBJ1-2 | . | TRBV28 | TGTGCCAGCAGCTCCGGACCCACAGGGTCGAATGGCTACACCTTC | CASSSGPTGSNGYTF
. | TRBJ2-3 | TRBD2 | TRBV7-9 | TGTGCCAGCAGCAGGACTAGCGGGAGTAGAGATACGCAGTATTTT | CASSRTSGSRDTQYF
. | TRBJ2-2 | TRBD2 | TRBV11-2 | TGTGCCAGCAGCCAAGAGACTAGCGGGAGAGGGACCGGGGAGCTGTTTTTT | CASSQETSGRGTGELFF
. | TRBJ1-2 | TRBD1 | TRBV4-2 | TGTGCCAGCAGCCGTTCACAGGGGGCGTTGGACTATGGCTACACCTTC | CASSRSQGALDYGYTF
once | TRBJ1-4 | . | TRBV19 | TGTGCCAGTAGTATCAGGGGCGCGAATGAAAAACTGTTTTTT | CASSIRGANEKLFF
. | TRBJ2-1 | TRBD2 | TRBV7-2 | TGTGCCAGCAGGACGACTAGCGGGAGCCTTAATGAGCAGTTCTTC | CASRTTSGSLNEQFF
. | TRBJ2-3 | TRBD2 | TRBV7-9 | TGTGCCAGCAGCTTAGCCACTAGCGTGAGCACAGATACGCAGTATTTT | CASSLATSVSTDTQYF
. | TRBJ1-2 | . | TRBV19 | TGTGCCAGTAGTATAGGCGGGTTTAACTATGGCTACACCTTC | CASSIGGFNYGYTF
. | TRBJ2-7 | TRBD1 | TRBV10-2 | TGCGCCAGCAGTGTAGGGACAGGGGGCTCCTACGAGCAGTACTTC | CASSVGTGGSYEQYF
. | TRBJ1-1 | TRBD1 | TRBV10-1 | TGCGCCAGCAGTGAGTCCACGACAGGGCTGGCTGAAGCTTTCTTT | CASSESTTGLAEAFF
. | TRBJ2-7 | TRBD1 | TRBV28 | TGTGCCAGCAGTCCCCGCCAACCTTTTTTACTCGACAGGGGCGGGTACGAGCAGTACTTC | CASSPRQPFLLDRGGYEQYF
. | TRBJ2-7 | . | TRBV2 | TGTGCCAGCATGAGCCTCTACGAGCAGTACTTC | CASMSLYEQYF
. | TRBJ1-2 | . | TRBV11-2 | TGTGCCAGCAGCTTGGAACCGGGACAAAACTATGGCTACACCTTC | CASSLEPGQNYGYTF
. | TRBJ1-1 | . | TRBV12-3/TRBV12-4 | TGTGCCAGCAGGTCACAGGGGAACACTGAAGCTTTCTTT | CASRSQGNTEAFF
. | TRBJ1-2 | TRBD1 | TRBV19 | TGTGCCAGTAGAGGGGACAGAAGCTATGGCTACACCTTC | CASRGDRSYGYTF
. | TRBJ1-2 | . | TRBV9 | TGTGCCAGCAGCGTAGACAGTGCTAACTATGGCTACACCTTC | CASSVDSANYGYTF
. | TRBJ2-5 | TRBD1 | TRBV10-2 | TGCGCCAGCAGGGACACAGGGGGCGCAGAGACCCAGTACTTC | CASRDTGGAETQYF
once | TRBJ2-7 | TRBD2 | TRBV3-1/TRBV3-2 | TGTGCCAGCAGCCCTCTAGGACTAGCGAAAACCTACGAGCAGTACTTC | CASSPLGLAKTYEQYF
. | TRBJ2-7 | . | TRBV6-5 | TGTGCCAGCAGTTACTCGCTCAGGGCCGCCTACGAGCAGTACTTC | CASSYSLRAAYEQYF
. | TRBJ1-5 | . | TRBV27 | TGTGCCAGCAGTTCGACAGGAGTTCGCAATCAGCCCCAGCATTTT | CASSSTGVRNQPQHF
few | TRBJ2-1 | . | TRBV2 | TGTGCCAGCATGGGGCTTCGGCCTGGGTCCTACAATGAGCAGTTCTTC | CASMGLRPGSYNEQFF
. | TRBJ1-2 | TRBD1 | TRBV6-5 | TGTGCCACCGGGGAGACAGGGGGCCGCTATGGCTACACCTTC | CATGETGGRYGYTF
. | TRBJ2-7 | TRBD1 | TRBV18 | TGTGCCAGCTCACCCGGACAGGGGGCTTTCTACGAGCAGTACTTC | CASSPGQGAFYEQYF
once | TRBJ1-2 | TRBD1 | TRBV5-1 | TGCGCCAGCCGCTTGGGACAGGGGGTTAATAACTATGGCTACACCTTC | CASRLGQGVNNYGYTF
. | TRBJ2-1 | TRBD1 | TRBV11-2 | TGTGCCAGCAGAGAACAGGGGGCCGGCAATGAGCAGTTCTTC | CASREQGAGNEQFF
. | TRBJ2-7 | TRBD2 | TRBV5-6 | TGTGCCAGCAGCTTGATAACTAGCGAGTCCTACGAGCAGTACTTC | CASSLITSESYEQYF
. | TRBJ1-4 | . | TRBV5-4 | TGTGCCAGCAGCTCGGGAGAAACTAATGAAAAACTGTTTTTT | CASSSGETNEKLFF
. | TRBJ2-2 | . | TRBV5-1 | TGCGCCAGCAGCTTGGGGCGGGGGAACACCGGGGAGCTGTTTTTT | CASSLGRGNTGELFF
. | TRBJ2-7 | TRBD2 | TRBV6-1 | TGTGCCAGCAGTGAACTAACCGGACTAGCGGGCATCGACGAGCAGTACTTC | CASSELTGLAGIDEQYF
. | TRBJ2-2 | TRBD1 | TRBV5-1 | TGCGCCAGCAGCTTGTCGGGACAGGGAAGTAGGACCGGGGAGCTGTTTTTT | CASSLSGQGSRTGELFF
. | TRBJ1-3 | . | TRBV9 | TGTGCCAGCAGCGCCAGCGGGCAGACGGGAAACACCATATATTTT | CASSASGQTGNTIYF
. | TRBJ2-5 | TRBD2 | TRBV30 | TGTGCCTGGAGTGATTGGACTAGCGGGAGGGACCACCAAGAGACCCAGTACTTC | CAWSDWTSGRDHQETQYF
once | TRBJ2-3 | TRBD1 | TRBV28 | TGTGCCAGCAGTTTGACAGGGGGTTATTCCACAGATACGCAGTATTTT | CASSLTGGYSTDTQYF
. | TRBJ2-5 | . | TRBV6-5 | TGTGCCAGCAGTTATGGTTCAAAACGGGAGACCCAGTACTTC | CASSYGSKRETQYF
. | TRBJ1-4 | . | TRBV4-2 | TGTGCCAGCAGCCAAGTCAGGGCTGGTAATGAAAAACTGTTTTTT | CASSQVRAGNEKLFF
. | TRBJ1-2 | TRBD1 | TRBV7-9 | TGTGCCAGCAGCTCAGACAGGGGGCGCAAAATTGGCTACACCTTC | CASSSDRGRKIGYTF
. | TRBJ2-1 | . | TRBV7-8 | TGTGCCAGCAGCTTACAGCAGGACTACAATGAGCAGTTCTTC | CASSLQQDYNEQFF
. | TRBJ1-5 | TRBD1 | TRBV14 | TGTGCCAGCAGCCCCCGGACAGGCTGGGGTGATAGCAATCAGCCCCAGCATTTT | CASSPRTGWGDSNQPQHF
. | TRBJ1-5 | . | TRBV28 | TGTGCCAGCAGTCACCGGGGATTCAATCAGCCCCAGCATTTT | CASSHRGFNQPQHF
. | TRBJ2-5 | TRBD1 | TRBV19 | TGTGCCAGTAGTATGGGACAGGGGGGCCAAGAGACCCAGTACTTC | CASSMGQGGQETQYF
. | TRBJ2-7 | . | TRBV18 | TGTGCCAGCTCACCCGGACAGCAGTCCTACGAGCAGTACTTC | CASSPGQQSYEQYF
. | TRBJ2-1 | . | TRBV7-9 | TGTGCCAGCAGCTTAGACACAGGGTGGGGCTCCTACAATGAGCAGTTCTTC | CASSLDTGWGSYNEQFF
. | TRBJ2-7 | TRBD2 | TRBV29-1 | TGCAGCGTTGAAGTAGACGGACTAGAAACCTACGAGCAGTACTTC | CSVEVDGLETYEQYF
. | TRBJ2-7 | . | TRBV21-1 | TGTGCCAGCAGCCCCCCTTGGCCCTACGAGCAGTACTTC | CASSPPWPYEQYF
. | TRBJ2-1 | . | TRBV6-6 | TGTGCCAGCAATCCCCCCAGCGCTTTCTACAATGAGCAGTTCTTC | CASNPPSAFYNEQFF
. | TRBJ2-5 | TRBD2 | TRBV28 | TGTGCCAGCAGTTTGCGTATCCCGACCCAGCGGGAGAGGCAAGAGACCCAGTACTTC | CASSLRIPTQRERQETQYF
. | TRBJ2-6 | . | TRBV24-1 | TGTGCCACCAGTGAGAGCGCAGACTCTGGGGCCAACGTCCTGACTTTC | CATSESADSGANVLTF
. | TRBJ2-7 | . | TRBV9 | TGTGCCAGCAGCGTAGGAGTGCTACCCGTCTACGAGCAGTACTTC | CASSVGVLPVYEQYF
. | TRBJ2-7 | . | TRBV18 | TGTGCCAGCTCAACCGACAGCCCCTACGAGCAGTACTTC | CASSTDSPYEQYF
few | TRBJ1-1 | . | TRBV7-9 | TGTGCCAGCAGCTTTGACGGGGGCACTGAAGCTTTCTTT | CASSFDGGTEAFF
. | TRBJ2-5 | TRBD2 | TRBV2 | TGTGCCAGCAGAACTCGGACTAGCGGCAGGGAGACCCAGTACTTC | CASRTRTSGRETQYF
. | TRBJ2-3 | . | TRBV11-2 | TGTGCCAGCAGCTTAGATCGCGATACCCTTTACACAGATACGCAGTATTTT | CASSLDRDTLYTDTQYF
. | TRBJ1-2 | . | TRBV27 | TGTGCCAGCAGTTACCAGAATAACTATGGCTACACCTTC | CASSYQNNYGYTF
. | TRBJ1-1 | . | TRBV28 | TGTGCCAGCAGTTTGTACAGGAACACTGAAGCTTTCTTT | CASSLYRNTEAFF
. | TRBJ2-5 | TRBD1 | TRBV4-1 | TGCGCCAGCAGCCAAGTTGACAGGGGGCACCAAGAGACCCAGTACTTC | CASSQVDRGHQETQYF
. | TRBJ2-7 | TRBD1 | TRBV5-1 | TGCGCCAGCAGCTCGACAGGGGACCTAGCCTACGAGCAGTACTTC | CASSSTGDLAYEQYF
. | TRBJ2-3 | . | TRBV5-8 | TGTGCCAGCAGCCCGGTCTTAGATACGCAGTATTTT | CASSPVLDTQYF
. | TRBJ1-1 | . | TRBV3-1/TRBV3-2 | TGTGCCAGCAGCCGTACAGGGAACACTGAAGCTTTCTTT | CASSRTGNTEAFF